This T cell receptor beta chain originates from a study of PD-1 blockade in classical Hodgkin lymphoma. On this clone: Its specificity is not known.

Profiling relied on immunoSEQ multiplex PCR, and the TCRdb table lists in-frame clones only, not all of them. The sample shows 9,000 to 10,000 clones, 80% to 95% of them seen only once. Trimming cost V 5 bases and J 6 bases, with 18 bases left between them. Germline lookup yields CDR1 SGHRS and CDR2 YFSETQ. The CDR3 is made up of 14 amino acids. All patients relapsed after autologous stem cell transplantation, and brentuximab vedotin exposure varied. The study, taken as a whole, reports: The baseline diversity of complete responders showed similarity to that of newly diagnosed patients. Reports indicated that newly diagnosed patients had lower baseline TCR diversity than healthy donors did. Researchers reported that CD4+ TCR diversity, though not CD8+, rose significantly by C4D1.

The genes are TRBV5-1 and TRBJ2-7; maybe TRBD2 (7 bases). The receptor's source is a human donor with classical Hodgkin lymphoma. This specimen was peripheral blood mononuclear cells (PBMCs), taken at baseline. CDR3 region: CASSTRGGGGEQYF. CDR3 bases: TGCGCCAGCAGTACCCGAGGGGGGGGCGGCGAGCAGTACTTC.